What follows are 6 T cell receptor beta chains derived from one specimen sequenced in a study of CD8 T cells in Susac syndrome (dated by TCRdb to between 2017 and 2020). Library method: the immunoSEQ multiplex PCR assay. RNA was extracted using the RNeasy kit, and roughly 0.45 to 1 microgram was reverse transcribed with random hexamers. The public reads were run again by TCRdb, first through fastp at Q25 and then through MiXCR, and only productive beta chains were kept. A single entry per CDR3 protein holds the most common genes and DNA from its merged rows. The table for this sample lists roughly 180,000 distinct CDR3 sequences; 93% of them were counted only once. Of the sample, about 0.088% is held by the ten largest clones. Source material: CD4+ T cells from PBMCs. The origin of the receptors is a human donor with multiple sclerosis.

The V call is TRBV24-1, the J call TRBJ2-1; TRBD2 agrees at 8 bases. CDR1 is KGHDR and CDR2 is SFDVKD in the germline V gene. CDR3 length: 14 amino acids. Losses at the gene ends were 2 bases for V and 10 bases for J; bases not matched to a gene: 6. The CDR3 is CATSDSWTSKEQFF. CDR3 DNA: TGTGCCACCAGTGATTCCTGGACTAGCAAGGAGCAGTTCTTC.

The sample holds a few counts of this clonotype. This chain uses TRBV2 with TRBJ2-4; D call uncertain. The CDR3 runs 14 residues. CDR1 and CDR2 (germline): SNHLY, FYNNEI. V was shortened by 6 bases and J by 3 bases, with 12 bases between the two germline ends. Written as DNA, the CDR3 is TGTGCCAGCAGGCTGGGCCTGGGCAAAAACATTCAGTACTTC. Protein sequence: CASRLGLGKNIQYF.

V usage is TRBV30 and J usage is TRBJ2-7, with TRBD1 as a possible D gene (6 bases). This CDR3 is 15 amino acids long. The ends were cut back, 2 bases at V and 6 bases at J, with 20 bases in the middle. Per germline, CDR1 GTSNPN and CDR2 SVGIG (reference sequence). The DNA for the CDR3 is TGTGCCTGGAGTACGGGCCCCAGGAAAGGGGGCGAGCAGTACTTC. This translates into CAWSTGPRKGGEQYF.

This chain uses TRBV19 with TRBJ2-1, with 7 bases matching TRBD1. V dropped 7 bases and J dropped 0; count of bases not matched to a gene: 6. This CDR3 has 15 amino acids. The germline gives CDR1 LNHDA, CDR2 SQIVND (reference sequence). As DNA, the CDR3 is TGTGCCAGTAAAAGAGGGGGCCTCTCCTACAATGAGCAGTTCTTC. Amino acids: CASKRGGLSYNEQFF.

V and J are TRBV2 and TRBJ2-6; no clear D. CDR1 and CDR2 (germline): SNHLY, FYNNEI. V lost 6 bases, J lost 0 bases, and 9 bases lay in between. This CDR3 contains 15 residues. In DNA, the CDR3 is TGTGCCAGCAGCGCGCAGAACTCTGGGGCCAACGTCCTGACTTTC. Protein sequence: CASSAQNSGANVLTF.

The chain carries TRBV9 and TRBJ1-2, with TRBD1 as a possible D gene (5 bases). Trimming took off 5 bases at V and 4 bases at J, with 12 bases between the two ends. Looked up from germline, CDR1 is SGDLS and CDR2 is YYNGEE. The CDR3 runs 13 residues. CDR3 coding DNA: TGTGCCAGCAGGGATGGGGGTGGCTATGGCTACACCTTC. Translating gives CASRDGGGYGYTF.